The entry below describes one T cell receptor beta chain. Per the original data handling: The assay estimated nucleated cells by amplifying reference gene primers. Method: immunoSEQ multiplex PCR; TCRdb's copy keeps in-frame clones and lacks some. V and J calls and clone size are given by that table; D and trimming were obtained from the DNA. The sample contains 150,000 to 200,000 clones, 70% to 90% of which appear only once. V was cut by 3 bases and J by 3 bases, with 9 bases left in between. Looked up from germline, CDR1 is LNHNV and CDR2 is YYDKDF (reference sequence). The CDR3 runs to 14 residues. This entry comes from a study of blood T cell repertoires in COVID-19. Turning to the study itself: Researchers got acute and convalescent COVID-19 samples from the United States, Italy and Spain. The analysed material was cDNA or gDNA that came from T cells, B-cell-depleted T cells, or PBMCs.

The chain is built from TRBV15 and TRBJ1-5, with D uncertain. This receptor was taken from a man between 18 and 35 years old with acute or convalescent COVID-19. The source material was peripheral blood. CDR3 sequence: CATSSGDTNQPQHF. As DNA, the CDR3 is TGTGCCACCAGCAGTGGTGACACCAATCAGCCCCAGCATTTT.